The clone carrying this TCR beta chain has more than one count but fewer than ten. Germline CDR1 KGHSH, CDR2 LQKENI. This CDR3 has 13 residues. V shed 4 bases and J shed 3 bases, with 10 bases lying between them. This sample is part of a study of T-cell reconstitution after alpha-beta-depleted transplantation in children. Preparation of the TCRbeta library involved a method that used unique molecular identifiers. One entry per CDR3 protein, called by TCRdb with MiXCR from the PCR reads. The table includes about 120,000 distinct CDR3 sequences, about a tenth detected once. The sample in question was PBMCs, obtained before TCRalphabeta/CD19-depleted stem cell transplant. This clonotype originated in a boy aged 2-15 years with acute lymphoblastic leukemia, due to receive a stem cell transplant. The V call is TRBV18, the J call TRBJ2-7; D might be TRBD1 (6 bases). The CDR3 sequence is CASSHPQGYEQYF. CDR3 bases: TGTGCCAGCTCACACCCACAGGGCTACGAGCAGTACTTC.